This TCR beta chain was captured in a study of blood T cell repertoires in COVID-19. Study context: Sites across the United States, Italy and Spain contributed samples from acute and convalescent COVID-19. PBMCs, B-cell-depleted T cells, or T cells were the source of the cDNA or gDNA that made up the material.

CDR3 length equals 16 residues. Germline V lookup: CDR1 SGHNT, CDR2 YYREEE (reference sequence). The junction had 10 bases not matched to a gene; V was cut back by 1 base and J by 6 bases. As handled by the study authors: Reference gene primers were amplified, and this amplification served to estimate nucleated cell counts. The assay was immunoSEQ multiplex PCR, and TCRdb's table has in-frame clones only and misses some. The V and J calls and clone size come from that table; D and trimming were worked out from the DNA. The sample lists 60,000 to 70,000 clones, just over 85% occurring once. This TCR was sampled from a woman aged 60-75 years with acute or convalescent COVID-19. J is TRBJ1-1 and V is TRBV5-4, with 9 bases that match TRBD1. The material sequenced was peripheral blood. The CDR3 region has the DNA TGTGCCAGCAGCTTGCCCCCTGGGACAGGGTACGCTGAAGCTTTCTTT. This gives the protein CASSLPPGTGYAEAFF.